This paragraph reports one T cell receptor beta chain. Its antigen is undetermined. TCRdb processed the 5' RACE reads anew with MiXCR; each CDR3 protein has one entry. This sample carries more than 300,000 distinct CDR3 sequences, approximately 8.2% of them seen once, and the ten largest clones take just over 14%. These data are taken from a study of CD8 T cells in ankylosing spondylitis. Study-wide results and caveats: Made up of eight highly homologous variants, a TCR beta motif appeared characteristic of ankylosing spondylitis blood.

V was clipped by 5 bases and J by 4 bases; unmatched bases: 6. The CDR3 totals 16 residues. Germline loops: CDR1 MNHEY, CDR2 SMNVEV (reference sequence). The chain has TRBV27 and TRBJ1-3, with 12 bases fitting TRBD1. Sequenced sample: blood, either unsorted or a sorted T cell fraction (not recorded which). This sequence was found in a male donor with ankylosing spondylitis. The CDR3 region is CASSRGTGGRGNTIYF. CDR3 DNA sequence: TGTGCCAGCAGTCGTGGGACAGGGGGCCGAGGAAACACCATATATTTT.